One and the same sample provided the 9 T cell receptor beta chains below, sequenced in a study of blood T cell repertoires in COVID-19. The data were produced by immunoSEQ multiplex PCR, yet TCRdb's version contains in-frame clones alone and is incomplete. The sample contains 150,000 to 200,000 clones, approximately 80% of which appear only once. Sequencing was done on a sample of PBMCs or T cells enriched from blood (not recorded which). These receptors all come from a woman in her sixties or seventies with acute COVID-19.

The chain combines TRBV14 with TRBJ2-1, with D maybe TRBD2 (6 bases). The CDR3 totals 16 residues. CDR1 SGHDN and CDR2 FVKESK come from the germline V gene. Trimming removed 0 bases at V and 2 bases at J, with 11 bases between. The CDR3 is CASSQDSGDPYNEQFF. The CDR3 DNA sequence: TGTGCCAGCAGCCAAGATTCGGGAGACCCCTACAATGAGCAGTTCTTC. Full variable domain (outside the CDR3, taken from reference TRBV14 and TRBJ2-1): EAGVTQFPSHSVIEKGQTVTLRCDPISGHDNLYWYRRVMGKEIKFLLHFVKESKQDESGMPNNRFLAERTGGTYSTLKVQPAELEDSGVYFCASSQDSGDPYNEQFFGPGTRLTVL.

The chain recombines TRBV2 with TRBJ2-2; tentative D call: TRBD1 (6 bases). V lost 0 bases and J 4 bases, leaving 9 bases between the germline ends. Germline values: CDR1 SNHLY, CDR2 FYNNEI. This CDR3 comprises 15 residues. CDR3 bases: TGTGCCAGCAGTGAAGCGCCCAGGGGCACCGGGGAGCTGTTTTTT. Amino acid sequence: CASSEAPRGTGELFF. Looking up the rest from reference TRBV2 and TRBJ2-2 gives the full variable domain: EPEVTQTPSHQVTQMGQEVILRCVPISNHLYFYWYRQILGQKVEFLVSFYNNEISEKSEIFDDQFSVERPDGSNFTLKIRSTKLEDSAMYFCASSEAPRGTGELFFGEGSRLTVL.

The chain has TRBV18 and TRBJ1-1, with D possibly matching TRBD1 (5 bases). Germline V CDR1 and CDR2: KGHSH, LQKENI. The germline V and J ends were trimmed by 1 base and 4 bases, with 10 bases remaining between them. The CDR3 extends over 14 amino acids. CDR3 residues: CASSPQGKGTEAFF. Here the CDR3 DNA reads TGTGCCAGCTCACCACAGGGGAAGGGCACTGAAGCTTTCTTT.

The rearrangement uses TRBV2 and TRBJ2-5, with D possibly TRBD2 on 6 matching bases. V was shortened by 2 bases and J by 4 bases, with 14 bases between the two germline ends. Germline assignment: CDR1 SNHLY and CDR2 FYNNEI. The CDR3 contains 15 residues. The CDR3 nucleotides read TGTGCCAGCAGTGAACGAGGGAGGACGGGAGAGACCCAGTACTTC. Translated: CASSERGRTGETQYF.

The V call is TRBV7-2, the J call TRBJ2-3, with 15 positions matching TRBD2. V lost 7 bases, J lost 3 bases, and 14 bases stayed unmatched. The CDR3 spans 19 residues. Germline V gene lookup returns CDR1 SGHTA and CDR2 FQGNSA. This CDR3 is CASTLWTSGGARVTDTQYF. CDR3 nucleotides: TGTGCCAGCACCCTTTGGACTAGCGGGGGGGCGAGGGTAACAGATACGCAGTATTTT.

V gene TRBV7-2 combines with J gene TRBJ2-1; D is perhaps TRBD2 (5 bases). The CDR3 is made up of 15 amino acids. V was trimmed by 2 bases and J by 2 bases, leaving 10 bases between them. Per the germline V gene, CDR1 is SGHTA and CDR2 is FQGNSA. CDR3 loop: CASSLTMRAYNEQFF. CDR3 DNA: TGTGCCAGCAGCTTAACTATGAGGGCCTACAATGAGCAGTTCTTC.

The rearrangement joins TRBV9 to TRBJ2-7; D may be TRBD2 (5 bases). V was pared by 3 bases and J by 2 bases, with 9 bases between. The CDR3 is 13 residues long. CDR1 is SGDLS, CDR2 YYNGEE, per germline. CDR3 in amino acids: CASSADLTYEQYF. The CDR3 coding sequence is TGTGCCAGCAGCGCGGACTTAACCTACGAGCAGTACTTC.

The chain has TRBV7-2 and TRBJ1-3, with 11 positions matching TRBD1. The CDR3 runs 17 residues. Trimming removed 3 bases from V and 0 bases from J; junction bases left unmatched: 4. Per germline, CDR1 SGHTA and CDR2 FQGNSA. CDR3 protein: CASSLGTGGGSGNTIYF. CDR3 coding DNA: TGTGCCAGCAGCTTGGGGACAGGGGGGGGCTCTGGAAACACCATATATTTT.

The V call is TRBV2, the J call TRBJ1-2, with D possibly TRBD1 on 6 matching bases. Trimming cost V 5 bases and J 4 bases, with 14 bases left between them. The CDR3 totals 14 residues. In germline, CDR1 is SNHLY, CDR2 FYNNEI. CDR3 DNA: TGTGCCAGCAGTCCCTCCACAGGGACCTATGGCTACACCTTC. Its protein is CASSPSTGTYGYTF.